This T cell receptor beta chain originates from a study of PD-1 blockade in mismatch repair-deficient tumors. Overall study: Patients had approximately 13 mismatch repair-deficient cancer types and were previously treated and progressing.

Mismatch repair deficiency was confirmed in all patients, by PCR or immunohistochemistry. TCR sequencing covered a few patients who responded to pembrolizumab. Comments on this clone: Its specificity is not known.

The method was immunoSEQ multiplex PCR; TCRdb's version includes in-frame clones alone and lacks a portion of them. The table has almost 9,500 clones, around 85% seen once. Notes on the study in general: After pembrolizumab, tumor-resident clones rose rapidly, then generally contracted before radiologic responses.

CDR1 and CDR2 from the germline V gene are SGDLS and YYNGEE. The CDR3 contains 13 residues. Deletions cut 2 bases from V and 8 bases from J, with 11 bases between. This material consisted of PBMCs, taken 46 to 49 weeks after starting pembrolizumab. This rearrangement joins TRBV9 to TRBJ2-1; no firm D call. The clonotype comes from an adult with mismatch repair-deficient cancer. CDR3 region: CASSVRPRDEQFF. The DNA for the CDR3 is TGTGCCAGCAGCGTGAGGCCCCGTGATGAGCAGTTCTTC.